The 14 T cell receptor beta chains given below trace back to one sample, sequenced in a study of identical twins. In TCRdb, the 5' RACE reads were re-called with MiXCR into one record per CDR3 protein. The data contain hundreds of thousands of distinct CDR3 sequences, 8.5% to 9.5% of them singletons. This sample was also put to use in a study of yellow fever vaccine responses in identical twins.

The sequenced material came from CD8+ T cells sorted from blood. All receptors come from a woman between 18 and 29 years old in good health.

CDR3 region: CASSLKFPHEQFF. The CDR3 DNA reads as TGTGCCAGCAGCTTGAAGTTTCCCCATGAGCAGTTCTTC. This chain links TRBV5-8 with TRBJ2-1; D gene ambiguous. The CDR3 extends over 13 amino acids. V was clipped by 1 base and J by 8 bases, with 10 bases between them. Germline V gene lookup returns CDR1 SGHTS and CDR2 YDEGEE.

This clonotype was counted only a few times. J is TRBJ2-7 and V is TRBV20-1; D is uncertain. With 0 bases removed from V and 1 base from J, the gap between germline ends came to 10 bases. Germline-derived CDR1 and CDR2 are DFQATT and SNEGSKA (reference sequence). The length of the CDR3 is 14 residues. CDR3 nucleotide sequence: TGCAGTGCTAGAGATGACCAGACTTCCTACGAGCAGTACTTC. Its protein product is CSARDDQTSYEQYF.

This sequence joins TRBV9 and TRBJ2-1, with D unclear. The CDR3 covers 15 residues. In germline, CDR1 is SGDLS, CDR2 YYNGEE. V was trimmed by 0 bases and J by 2 bases, leaving 9 bases between them. Here the CDR3 DNA reads TGTGCCAGCAGCGTAGGTCAGACCACCTACAATGAGCAGTTCTTC. Encoded protein: CASSVGQTTYNEQFF. The variable domain in full, with the rest retrieved from reference TRBV9 and TRBJ2-1, is DSGVTQTPKHLITATGQRVTLRCSPRSGDLSVYWYQQSLDQGLQFLIQYYNGEERAKGNILERFSAQQFPDLHSELNLSSLELGDSALYFCASSVGQTTYNEQFFGPGTRLTVL.

This clonotype was detected many times. V usage is TRBV29-1 and J usage is TRBJ1-1, with 10 bases fitting TRBD1. The CDR3 contains 13 residues. The germline gives CDR1 SQVTM, CDR2 ANQGSEA. Trimming cost V 4 bases and J 7 bases; bases outside gene matches: 6. The CDR3 DNA sequence: TGCAGCGTTGGTGGACAGGGGGTTAATGAAGCTTTCTTT. Protein product: CSVGGQGVNEAFF.

In its sample, this clonotype was seen many times. The chain carries TRBV12-3 or TRBV12-4 and TRBJ2-2; 11 nucleotides align to TRBD2. The V gene end was trimmed by 6 bases and the J gene end by 5 bases; junction bases not matched to a gene: 8. CDR3 size: 16 residues. The CDR3 is CASSTIGTSGTGELFF. For the CDR3, the DNA is TGTGCCAGCAGCACGATCGGGACTAGCGGAACCGGGGAGCTGTTTTTT.

The genes are TRBV5-1 and TRBJ1-6; D call uncertain. Trimming left V 0 bases short and J 7 bases short, with 11 bases between. The CDR3 is made up of 15 amino acids. Germline CDR1 reads SGHRS; CDR2 reads YFSETQ. CDR3 sequence: CASSLEGSGNSPLHF. In nucleotides, the CDR3 is TGCGCCAGCAGCTTGGAAGGGTCCGGGAATTCACCCCTCCACTTT.

The sample holds many counts of this clonotype. The V and J genes are TRBV4-3 and TRBJ2-7; D is tentatively TRBD1 or TRBD2 (5 bases each). The V gene's germline CDR1 is LGHNA and CDR2 YSLEER. Trimming left V 1 base short and J 2 bases short, with 15 bases between. CDR3 length equals 16 residues. The chain's CDR3 is CASSQGRDAGAYEQYF. CDR3 in DNA: TGCGCCAGCAGCCAAGGTCGGGACGCTGGGGCCTACGAGCAGTACTTC.

The genes are TRBV19 and TRBJ2-1; no reliable D call. V was clipped by 4 bases and J by 9 bases, with 16 bases between them. The CDR3 consists of 14 residues. Germline loops: CDR1 LNHDA, CDR2 SQIVND (reference sequence). The CDR3 loop reads CASSNGVTLGEQFF. The CDR3 DNA reads TGTGCCAGTAGTAACGGTGTGACCCTGGGTGAGCAGTTCTTC.

The chain is built from TRBV4-3 and TRBJ2-7, with 8 bases that match TRBD2. Unmatched junction bases numbered 8, after V lost 3 bases and J lost 1 base. The germline CDR1 and CDR2 sequences are LGHNA and YSLEER. The CDR3 runs 16 residues. CDR3 bases: TGCGCCAGCAGCCATGAGCGGGAGATCTCTTCCTACGAGCAGTACTTC. Amino acids: CASSHEREISSYEQYF.

The table lists this clonotype with many counts. J is TRBJ2-1 and V is TRBV25-1; 9 nucleotides align to TRBD2. Germline values: CDR1 MGHDK, CDR2 SYGVNS. This CDR3 is built from 18 residues. The V and J ends lost 1 base and 4 bases, in that order; junction bases with no gene match: 11. For the CDR3, the DNA is TGTGCCAGCAGTGAATCGGTTAGGCGTAGCGGGAGTTACAATGAGCAGTTCTTC. Translation: CASSESVRRSGSYNEQFF. Complete variable domain (other parts from reference TRBV25-1 and TRBJ2-1): EADIYQTPRYLVIGTGKKITLECSQTMGHDKMYWYQQDPGMELHLIHYSYGVNSTEKGDLSSESTVSRIRTEHFPLTLESARPSHTSQYLCASSESVRRSGSYNEQFFGPGTRLTVL.

This clonotype has a handful of counts. V is TRBV7-2 and J is TRBJ2-1; D might be TRBD2 (6 bases). The CDR3 spans 14 residues. V was clipped by 4 bases and J by 7 bases, with 14 bases between them. Looked up from germline, CDR1 is SGHTA and CDR2 is FQGNSA. The CDR3 loop reads CASSWRGLQNEQFF. CDR3 sequence (DNA): TGTGCCAGCAGCTGGAGGGGATTACAAAATGAGCAGTTCTTC.

In this sample, this clonotype turned up a few times. This chain connects TRBV7-9 to TRBJ2-7, with D possibly matching TRBD2 (6 bases). V lost 8 bases, J lost 3 bases, and 14 bases lay in between. Per germline, CDR1 SEHNR and CDR2 FQNEAQ (reference sequence). The CDR3 is 13 residues long. The CDR3 nucleotides read TGTGCCAGCCGACCAATGGGGGGCTACGAGCAGTACTTC. Protein product: CASRPMGGYEQYF.

V usage is TRBV20-1 and J usage is TRBJ2-5; TRBD1 matches at 12 bases. The junction had 10 bases not matched to a gene; V was cut back by 0 bases and J by 5 bases. In germline, CDR1 is DFQATT, CDR2 SNEGSKA (reference sequence). The CDR3 has 17 amino acids. The CDR3 is CSARDLLGQGAQETQYF. In nucleotides, the CDR3 is TGCAGTGCTAGAGATCTGTTGGGACAGGGGGCGCAGGAGACCCAGTACTTC.

This clonotype has only a few counts. The chain employs TRBV7-9 and TRBJ2-2; D uncertain. Trimming removed 11 bases at V and 6 bases at J, with 10 bases between. The CDR3 is made up of 11 amino acids. Germline CDR1 is SEHNR and CDR2 is FQNEAQ (reference sequence). The CDR3 coding sequence is TGTGCCGTCTTTATGGCCGGGGAGCTGTTTTTT. As protein: CAVFMAGELFF.